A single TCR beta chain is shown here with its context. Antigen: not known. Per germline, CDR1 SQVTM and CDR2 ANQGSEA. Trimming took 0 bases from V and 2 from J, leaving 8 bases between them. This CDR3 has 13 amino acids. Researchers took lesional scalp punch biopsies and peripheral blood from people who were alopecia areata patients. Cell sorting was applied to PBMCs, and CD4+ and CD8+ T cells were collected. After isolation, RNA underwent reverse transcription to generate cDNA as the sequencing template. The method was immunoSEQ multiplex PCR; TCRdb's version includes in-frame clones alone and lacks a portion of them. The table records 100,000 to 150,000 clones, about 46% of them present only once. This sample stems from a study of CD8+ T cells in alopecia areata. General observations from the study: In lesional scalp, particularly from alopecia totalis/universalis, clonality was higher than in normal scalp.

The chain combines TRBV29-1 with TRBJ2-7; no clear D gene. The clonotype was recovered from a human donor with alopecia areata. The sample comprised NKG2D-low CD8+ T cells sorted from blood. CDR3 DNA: TGCAGCGTTGAAGAGGCGGTGCCCTACGAGCAGTACTTC. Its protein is CSVEEAVPYEQYF.